The 6 T cell receptor beta chains below come from one sample, sequenced in a study of neurological immune-mediated disorders (dated by TCRdb to about 2019). The time point label here, explained by the study, means: longitudinal time-point 3. The receptor library was made with 5' RACE. Sequencing took place on an Illumina HiSeq 2500. TCRdb itself trimmed the public reads at Q25 with fastp, ran MiXCR and retained productive beta chains. Merged by CDR3 protein, the rows form single entries marked with the most common genes and DNA. The sample table records about 81,000 distinct CDR3 sequences; 3.5% to 5.5% of these occur just once. The ten largest clones take up 5.7% of the sample. Input material: PBMCs. Receptor source: a woman aged 60-75 years with multiple sclerosis.

This clonotype was found many times. The genes are TRBV5-1 and TRBJ2-1, with D perhaps matching TRBD1 (6 bases). Germline V gene data show CDR1 as SGHRS and CDR2 as YFSETQ. The ends were cut back, 2 bases at V and 6 bases at J, with 15 bases in the middle. This CDR3 has 15 residues. Here the CDR3 DNA reads TGCGCCAGCAGCTTTCACAGGGACATGGTCAATGAGCAGTTCTTC. Protein product: CASSFHRDMVNEQFF.

This clonotype appeared many times. The chain recombines TRBV6-5 with TRBJ1-6; 9 bases are a match to TRBD1. V shed 6 bases and J 7 bases; nucleotides not matched to a gene: 10. The CDR3 length is 16 residues. Looked up from germline, CDR1 is MNHEY and CDR2 is SVGAGI. The CDR3 sequence: CASSRGQGGGNSPLHF. Written as DNA, the CDR3 is TGTGCCAGCAGCCGGGGACAGGGTGGAGGAAATTCACCCCTCCACTTT.

At least ten counts were recorded for this clonotype. This rearrangement joins TRBV5-1 to TRBJ1-1, with D unresolved. V lost 4 bases and J 1 base, leaving 11 bases between the germline ends. This CDR3 has 14 residues. Germline V CDR1 and CDR2: SGHRS, YFSETQ. CDR3 bases: TGCGCCAGCAGCCAAACGCCAGCGAACACTGAAGCTTTCTTT. Protein sequence: CASSQTPANTEAFF.

This clonotype appeared many times. The V gene is TRBV6-5, the J gene TRBJ2-1; 10 positions match TRBD1. The CDR3 is made up of 18 amino acids. Per the germline V gene, CDR1 is MNHEY and CDR2 is SVGAGI. Losses at the gene ends were 0 bases for V and 6 bases for J; bases not matched to a gene: 11. CDR3 sequence (DNA): TGTGCCAGCAGTTACTCGAGGCTTGGGACAGGGGCTGGCAATGAGCAGTTCTTC. Translating gives CASSYSRLGTGAGNEQFF.

This clonotype was detected ten times or more. The chain links TRBV5-1 to TRBJ2-5; perhaps TRBD1 as D (5 bases). The CDR3 has 15 amino acids. Germline-derived CDR1 and CDR2 are SGHRS and YFSETQ. Trimming took off 0 bases at V and 4 bases at J, with 13 bases between the two ends. CDR3 loop: CASSLEGLGRETQYF. The CDR3, as DNA: TGCGCCAGCAGCTTGGAAGGGTTGGGGCGAGAGACCCAGTACTTC. The complete variable domain, with remaining parts taken from reference TRBV5-1 and TRBJ2-5, reads KAGVTQTPRYLIKTRGQQVTLSCSPISGHRSVSWYQQTPGQGLQFLFEYFSETQRNKGNFPGRFSGRQFSNSRSEMNVSTLELGDSALYLCASSLEGLGRETQYFGPGTRLLVL.

The rearrangement links TRBV11-1 to TRBJ1-2, with 9 bases fitting TRBD1. CDR1 SGHAT and CDR2 FQDESV come from the germline V gene (reference sequence). This CDR3 contains 14 residues. The ends lost 5 bases at V and 4 bases at J; junction bases unmatched: 5. The CDR3 loop reads CASSPGQGFYGYTF. The CDR3 DNA reads as TGTGCCAGCAGCCCGGGACAGGGCTTCTATGGCTACACCTTC.